These 30 T cell receptor beta chains share one sample of origin, sequenced in a study of Ad26.COV2.S vaccination and SARS-CoV-2 variants. Only in-frame clones appear in the TCRdb table, and some are missing; sequencing was by immunoSEQ multiplex PCR. The table includes some 340,000 clones, 70% to 90% detected once. Noted treatment: around 19 received Ad26.COV2.S at low or high dose, single or two shots; a few received placebo; per-sample allocation not given. Day 63 after the first vaccine or placebo injection was the time point for sampling. The source material was peripheral blood, sampled in a trial of Ad26.COV2.S vaccine versus placebo. These receptors were taken from a person aged 18 to 65 who received the Ad26.COV2.S COVID-19 vaccine or a placebo.

This rearrangement joins TRBV29-1 to TRBJ2-3; 7 bases are a match to TRBD1. V lost 8 bases, J lost 3 bases, and 5 bases stayed unmatched. CDR1 and CDR2 from the germline V gene are SQVTM and ANQGSEA. The CDR3 contains 12 residues. For the CDR3, the DNA is TGCAGCATTCGACAGGGTACAGATACGCAGTATTTT. This sequence encodes CSIRQGTDTQYF.

The chain combines TRBV29-1 with TRBJ2-5; TRBD1 aligns across 10 bases. Germline V gene lookup returns CDR1 SQVTM and CDR2 ANQGSEA. The CDR3 spans 15 residues. V trimming: 1 base; J trimming: 5 bases; junction bases outside the gene matches: 7. CDR3 nucleotides: TGCAGCGTTGAAGGTGGGACAGGGGTTTGGGAGACCCAGTACTTC. Translation gives CSVEGGTGVWETQYF.

This clone has a single count. The gene calls are TRBV4-1 and TRBJ2-1; no clear D. The germline V gene has CDR1 MGHRA and CDR2 YSYEKL. The V end lost 6 bases, the J end lost 0 bases, and 9 bases lay between the germline ends. The CDR3 totals 14 residues. The CDR3 reads CASSPTPSYNEQFF. The CDR3 DNA follows: TGCGCCAGCAGTCCTACACCCTCCTACAATGAGCAGTTCTTC.

The chain employs TRBV5-4 and TRBJ2-1; 12 bases line up with TRBD2. In germline, CDR1 is SGHNT, CDR2 YYREEE (reference sequence). The CDR3 covers 18 residues. After removal of 3 bases from V and 9 bases from J, the junction contained 16 bases not matched to a gene. DNA for the CDR3: TGTGCCAGCAGCTCAGGAGCTAGCGGGGGGGCCCTCTTGGGTGAGCAGTTCTTC. This sequence encodes CASSSGASGGALLGEQFF.

The chain has TRBV18 and TRBJ2-5; D ambiguous. Germline lookup yields CDR1 KGHSH and CDR2 LQKENI. The CDR3 sequence is 13 residues long. Between the trimmed V and J ends, which lost 3 bases and 4 bases, there was a span of 9 bases. The CDR3 DNA reads TGTGCCAGCTCACCTTCTAGGGCAGAGACCCAGTACTTC. Encoded protein: CASSPSRAETQYF.

V is TRBV2 and J is TRBJ1-1, with D perhaps matching TRBD1 (5 bases). Germline CDR1 and CDR2: SNHLY and FYNNEI. The CDR3 has 12 amino acids. Between the trimmed V and J ends, which lost 8 bases and 4 bases, there was a span of 11 bases. The CDR3 spells CASGGTGTEAFF. The CDR3, as DNA: TGTGCCAGCGGGGGGACCGGCACTGAAGCTTTCTTT.

The V gene is TRBV20-1, the J gene TRBJ2-1; D possibly uses TRBD1 or TRBD2 (5 bases each). Trimming removed 3 bases from V and 8 bases from J, with 11 bases in between. The CDR3 runs 12 residues. Germline loops: CDR1 DFQATT, CDR2 SNEGSKA (reference sequence). The CDR3 DNA sequence: TGCAGTGCTAGTTCGGGGCTTGATGAGCAGTTCTTC. As protein: CSASSGLDEQFF.

The rearrangement joins TRBV5-1 to TRBJ1-6, with D unresolved. Per germline, CDR1 SGHRS and CDR2 YFSETQ. The CDR3 is made up of 13 amino acids. Trimming pared 7 bases from V and 0 bases from J, leaving 5 bases between. The CDR3 spells CASGSSYNSPLHF. The CDR3 nucleotides read TGCGCCAGCGGGAGCTCCTATAATTCACCCCTCCACTTT.

V is TRBV7-2 and J is TRBJ2-2; 9 bases match TRBD1. V lost 5 bases and J lost 5; bases outside the gene matches: 6. The CDR3 runs 15 residues. CDR1 is SGHTA and CDR2 is FQGNSA in the germline V gene. The CDR3: CASSLRQGGTGELFF. As DNA, the CDR3 is TGTGCCAGCAGCCTACGACAGGGGGGAACCGGGGAGCTGTTTTTT.

This chain links TRBV27 with TRBJ1-5, with D unresolved. Trimming removed 1 base from V and 3 bases from J, with 4 bases in between. Germline lookup yields CDR1 MNHEY and CDR2 SMNVEV (reference sequence). This CDR3 region has 13 residues. This chain's CDR3 is CASSLYDNQPQHF. Written as DNA, the CDR3 is TGTGCCAGCAGTTTATATGACAATCAGCCCCAGCATTTT.

This chain connects TRBV20-1 to TRBJ2-2, with D possibly TRBD2 on 5 matching bases. CDR3 size: 15 residues. Germline V gives CDR1 DFQATT, CDR2 SNEGSKA (reference sequence). V dropped 3 bases and J dropped 0 bases, with 11 bases sitting between them. CDR3 nucleotides: TGCAGTGCTAGTGGCGACTATACGAACACCGGGGAGCTGTTTTTT. Amino acids: CSASGDYTNTGELFF.

V usage is TRBV6-5 and J usage is TRBJ1-5, with D perhaps TRBD1 (6 bases). The CDR3 runs to 16 residues. V lost 4 bases and J lost 2, with 15 bases in between. From germline, CDR1 is MNHEY and CDR2 SVGAGI. Here the CDR3 reads CASSSHRVAGNQPQHF. The CDR3 coding sequence is TGTGCCAGCAGTTCCCACAGGGTGGCCGGCAATCAGCCCCAGCATTTT.

V usage is TRBV11-3 and J usage is TRBJ2-2; D remains unclear. V gave up 1 base and J gave up 6 bases, with 12 bases separating them. CDR3 length equals 15 residues. Germline CDR1 is SGHNT and CDR2 is YENEEA. CDR3 amino acids: CASSLGGSGPGELFF. As DNA, the CDR3 is TGTGCCAGCAGCTTAGGTGGCAGTGGGCCCGGGGAGCTGTTTTTT. The variable domain in full, with the rest retrieved from reference TRBV11-3 and TRBJ2-2, is EAGVVQSPRYKIIEKKQPVAFWCNPISGHNTLYWYLQNLGQGPELLIRYENEEAVDDSQLPKDRFSAERLKGVDSTLKIQPAELGDSAVYLCASSLGGSGPGELFFGEGSRLTVL.

The V gene is TRBV4-1, the J gene TRBJ2-3; 7 nucleotides line up with TRBD1. The CDR3 has 16 residues. Germline CDR1 MGHRA, CDR2 YSYEKL. V shed 0 bases and J 2 bases; nucleotides not matched to a gene: 5. The CDR3 reads CASSQDRDSFTDTQYF. CDR3 DNA sequence: TGCGCCAGCAGCCAAGATCGGGACAGCTTCACAGATACGCAGTATTTT.

V usage is TRBV4-2 and J usage is TRBJ1-4; 8 bases match TRBD1. Unmatched junction bases numbered 9, after V lost 4 bases and J lost 2 bases. Germline CDR1 reads LGHNA; CDR2 reads YNFKEQ. CDR3 length: 17 amino acids. Here the CDR3 reads CASSPRTGLGTNEKLFF. For the CDR3, the DNA is TGTGCCAGCAGCCCGCGGACAGGGCTCGGGACTAATGAAAAACTGTTTTTT.

This chain connects TRBV20-1 to TRBJ1-4, with D unclear. Per the germline V gene, CDR1 is DFQATT and CDR2 is SNEGSKA (reference sequence). The CDR3 totals 11 residues. Trimming removed 0 bases from V and 7 bases from J, with 3 bases in between. Here the CDR3 DNA reads TGCAGTGCTAGAGAGGCTGAAAAACTGTTTTTT. It encodes CSAREAEKLFF.

The V and J genes are TRBV21-1 and TRBJ1-6. TRBV21-1 is classified as a pseudogene. The CDR3 consists of 13 residues. Written as DNA, the CDR3 is TGTGCCAGCGGCAGGGGAGATAATTCACCCCTCCACTTT. Its protein product is CASGRGDNSPLHF.

The chain uses TRBV19 and TRBJ2-7; 10 bases match TRBD2. Looked up from germline, CDR1 is LNHDA and CDR2 is SQIVND (reference sequence). This CDR3 comprises 15 residues. Trimming at V came to 1 base and at J to 5 bases, leaving 5 bases not matched to a gene. The CDR3 nucleotides are TGTGCCAGTAGTATAGGTAGCGGGGGGCTGGACGAGCAGTACTTC. It yields the protein CASSIGSGGLDEQYF.

This chain connects TRBV5-1 to TRBJ1-2; D is perhaps TRBD1 (6 bases). Looked up from germline, CDR1 is SGHRS and CDR2 is YFSETQ. The ends were cut back, 3 bases at V and 0 bases at J, with 12 bases in the middle. The CDR3 covers 15 residues. The DNA of the CDR3 is TGCGCCAGCAGCTCAGGGGATCGAGCTAACTATGGCTACACCTTC. This translates into CASSSGDRANYGYTF.

CDR3 protein: CASSHGDQPQHF. In DNA, the CDR3 is TGTGCCAGCAGCCACGGGGATCAGCCCCAGCATTTT. The V and J genes are TRBV11-2 and TRBJ1-5; D ambiguous. The CDR3 covers 12 residues. V dropped 5 bases and J dropped 5 bases, with 7 bases sitting between them. Germline CDR1 and CDR2: SGHAT and FQNNGV.

This rearrangement joins TRBV24-1 to TRBJ2-1; 9 bases align to TRBD1. Germline V gives CDR1 KGHDR, CDR2 SFDVKD. The CDR3 loop spans 13 amino acids. The ends lost 4 bases at V and 12 bases at J; junction bases unmatched: 6. This CDR3 reads CATSDKDRGTQFF. CDR3 nucleotides: TGTGCCACCAGTGACAAAGACAGGGGGACGCAGTTCTTC.

The chain carries TRBV5-1 and TRBJ2-1, with 8 bases that match TRBD2. This CDR3 has 14 residues. The V segment lost 5 bases and the J segment 5 bases; nucleotides outside the gene matches: 6. The V gene's germline CDR1 is SGHRS and CDR2 YFSETQ. In DNA, the CDR3 is TGCGCCAGCAGGGTTAGCGGGGCCAACAATGAGCAGTTCTTC. Encoded protein: CASRVSGANNEQFF.

The genes are TRBV18 and TRBJ2-3; D is undetermined. Trimming removed 3 bases from V and 2 bases from J, with 12 bases in between. Germline V lookup: CDR1 KGHSH, CDR2 LQKENI. This CDR3 comprises 15 residues. The CDR3 loop reads CASSPSNGYTDTQYF. The DNA for the CDR3 is TGTGCCAGCTCACCTTCAAACGGATACACAGATACGCAGTATTTT.

The V and J genes are TRBV4-1 and TRBJ1-3; possibly TRBD1 for D (6 bases). The germline V gene has CDR1 MGHRA and CDR2 YSYEKL. V lost 1 base, J lost 2 bases, and 9 bases lay in between. This CDR3 has 15 residues. The CDR3 DNA sequence: TGCGCCAGCAGCCAAGGGCAGGGGACTGGAAACACCATATATTTT. Its protein is CASSQGQGTGNTIYF.

The CDR3 reads CASSFDRGNEQFF. In DNA, the CDR3 is TGCGCCAGCAGCTTTGACAGGGGGAATGAGCAGTTCTTC. The J gene is TRBJ2-1, the V gene TRBV5-1; TRBD1 agrees at 9 bases. Trimming at V came to 2 bases and at J to 7 bases, leaving 1 base not matched to a gene. The CDR3 runs to 13 residues. The V gene's germline CDR1 is SGHRS and CDR2 YFSETQ.

The chain is built from TRBV19 and TRBJ1-2; perhaps TRBD1 as D (6 bases). V lost 7 bases to trimming and J lost 4 bases, with 22 bases between them. The CDR3 length is 16 residues. CDR1 LNHDA and CDR2 SQIVND come from the germline V gene (reference sequence). CDR3 in DNA: TGTGCCAGTACCGATATGGGCCGGGACACCTTCTATGGCTACACCTTC. Translating gives CASTDMGRDTFYGYTF.

The chain combines TRBV6-4 with TRBJ2-7; 13 bases map to TRBD2. Germline CDR1 MRHNA, CDR2 SNTAGT. V dropped 4 bases and J dropped 1; count of bases not matched to a gene: 7. The CDR3 sequence is 17 residues long. CDR3 nucleotide sequence: TGTGCCAGCAGTGCCAGCCGGACTAGCGGGGGTTCCTACGAGCAGTACTTC. It codes for CASSASRTSGGSYEQYF.

The gene calls are TRBV7-9 and TRBJ2-7; perhaps TRBD2 as D (7 bases). Looked up from germline, CDR1 is SEHNR and CDR2 is FQNEAQ (reference sequence). The CDR3 runs to 16 residues. Deletions cut 5 bases from V and 0 bases from J, with 17 bases between. The DNA of the CDR3 is TGTGCCAGCAGCCCCGCCGGGGGGCCAAGCTCCTACGAGCAGTACTTC. Translation: CASSPAGGPSSYEQYF.

This rearrangement joins TRBV6-2 or TRBV6-3 to TRBJ1-6; the D is unclear. Deletions cut 4 bases from V and 6 bases from J, with 10 bases between. The germline CDR1 and CDR2 sequences are MNHEY and SVGEGT. The CDR3 spans 14 residues. CDR3 DNA: TGTGCCAGCAGTTGGGAGACACCTAATTCACCCCTCCACTTT. This translates into CASSWETPNSPLHF.

This clone was picked up a small number of times. The chain recombines TRBV12-2 with TRBJ1-2. TRBV12-2 is labeled a pseudogene. The CDR3 extends over 16 amino acids. CDR3 amino acids: CASRKKVVVKDYGYTF. The CDR3 DNA sequence: TGTGCAAGTCGCAAAAAAGTGGTAGTGAAAGACTATGGCTACACCTTC.